One sample yielded the 21 T cell receptor beta chains listed below, sequenced in a study of blood T cell repertoires in COVID-19. The protocol was immunoSEQ multiplex PCR, while the TCRdb copy is restricted to in-frame clones and leaves out a portion. The table lists over 30,000 clones, roughly 80% of them singletons, with approximately 30% in the top ten. The sample consisted of peripheral blood. These receptor sequences come from a man aged 80 or over with active or convalescent COVID-19.

This chain joins TRBV19 and TRBJ1-1; D not certain. CDR3 length equals 16 residues. V was clipped by 3 bases and J by 0 bases, with 14 bases between them. Germline CDR1 is LNHDA and CDR2 is SQIVND (reference sequence). The CDR3 nucleotides are TGTGCCAGTAGTATTATCCGAGGGAACATGAACACTGAAGCTTTCTTT. This sequence encodes CASSIIRGNMNTEAFF.

This chain joins TRBV7-6 and TRBJ1-3; weak D call: TRBD1 (6 bases). Germline V gene lookup returns CDR1 SGHVS and CDR2 FNYEAQ. This CDR3 is 15 amino acids long. Trimming removed 3 bases at V and 0 bases at J, with 9 bases between. As DNA, the CDR3 is TGTGCCAGCAGCTTGACAGGATACTCTGGAAACACCATATATTTT. As protein: CASSLTGYSGNTIYF. Combining the CDR3 with reference TRBV7-6 and TRBJ1-3 gives the whole variable domain GAGVSQSPRYKVTKRGQDVALRCDPISGHVSLYWYRQALGQGPEFLTYFNYEAQQDKSGLPNDRFSAERPEGSISTLTIQRTEQRDSAMYRCASSLTGYSGNTIYFGEGSWLTVV.

The chain combines TRBV6-6 with TRBJ1-6, with TRBD1 matching 7 bases. Germline V gene data show CDR1 as MNHNY and CDR2 as SVGAGI (reference sequence). V lost 7 bases, J lost 4 bases, and 7 bases stayed unmatched. CDR3 size: 15 residues. CDR3 residues: CASTTVQGYNSPLHF. In nucleotides, the CDR3 is TGTGCCAGCACAACCGTACAGGGGTATAATTCACCCCTCCACTTT.

This chain connects TRBV12-3 or TRBV12-4 to TRBJ1-3; D is unclear. The length of the CDR3 is 12 residues. Trimming removed 7 bases from V and 4 bases from J, with 8 bases in between. CDR3 in amino acids: CASTLLGNTIYF. The CDR3 coding sequence is TGTGCCAGCACCCTACTAGGAAACACCATATATTTT.

The chain carries TRBV7-2 and TRBJ1-1, with D hard to call. The V gene lost 6 bases and the J gene lost 2 bases, with 7 bases spanning the gap. This CDR3 comprises 12 residues. Germline V gene lookup returns CDR1 SGHTA and CDR2 FQGNSA. The CDR3 DNA reads TGTGCCAGCAGGTGGCCTAACACTGAAGCTTTCTTT. Protein sequence: CASRWPNTEAFF.

The genes are TRBV6-6 and TRBJ2-1; D not certain. This CDR3 spans 16 amino acids. The germline V gene has CDR1 MNHNY and CDR2 SVGAGI (reference sequence). V lost 2 bases and J 4 bases, leaving 15 bases between the germline ends. The CDR3 DNA follows: TGTGCCAGCAGTTACCCGACTGATATGGCTTACAATGAGCAGTTCTTC. It translates to CASSYPTDMAYNEQFF.

This clone has just a few counts. This sequence joins TRBV18 and TRBJ1-1, with D unresolved. Germline CDR1 and CDR2: KGHSH and LQKENI. The CDR3 consists of 13 residues. V gave up 5 bases and J gave up 3 bases, with 10 bases separating them. Written as DNA, the CDR3 is TGTGCCAGCTCAAGTCAGGAGGACACTGAAGCTTTCTTT. Protein product: CASSSQEDTEAFF.

This chain uses TRBV2 with TRBJ2-3; the match to TRBD1 covers 8 bases. V lost 6 bases to trimming and J lost 2 bases; unmatched junction nucleotides: 4. This CDR3 has 14 residues. CDR1 and CDR2 (germline): SNHLY, FYNNEI. The CDR3 bases are TGTGCCAGCAGAGTGGACAGGGCCACAGATACGCAGTATTTT. Its protein product is CASRVDRATDTQYF.

This chain connects TRBV27 to TRBJ1-6; TRBD1 agrees at 7 bases. The CDR3 is 15 residues long. Looked up from germline, CDR1 is MNHEY and CDR2 is SMNVEV (reference sequence). The junction had 5 bases not matched to a gene; V was cut back by 2 bases and J by 7 bases. Written as DNA, the CDR3 is TGTGCCAGCAGTTTACGGACAGGAGTCAATTCACCCCTCCACTTT. Encoded protein: CASSLRTGVNSPLHF.

V gene TRBV7-3 combines with J gene TRBJ2-2; D is uncertain. V gave up 5 bases and J gave up 6 bases, with 7 bases separating them. CDR1 is SGHTA and CDR2 is FQGTGA in the germline V gene. The length of the CDR3 is 12 residues. This CDR3 reads CASSPPAGELFF. DNA of the CDR3: TGTGCCAGCAGCCCCCCGGCCGGGGAGCTGTTTTTT. Full variable domain (missing parts from reference TRBV7-3 and TRBJ2-2): GAGVSQTPSNKVTEKGKYVELRCDPISGHTALYWYRQSLGQGPEFLIYFQGTGAADDSGLPNDRFFAVRPEGSVSTLKIQRTERGDSAVYLCASSPPAGELFFGEGSRLTVL.

J is TRBJ2-7 and V is TRBV18; tentative D call: TRBD1 (5 bases). The V gene's germline CDR1 is KGHSH and CDR2 LQKENI. Trimming stripped 5 bases from V and 4 bases from J, with 12 bases between. The CDR3 runs to 13 residues. The CDR3 DNA is TGTGCCAGCTCATCACGGCAGGGTTACGAGCAGTACTTC. Amino acid sequence: CASSSRQGYEQYF.

The chain couples TRBV19 to TRBJ1-2; perhaps TRBD1 as D (6 bases). Germline-derived CDR1 and CDR2 are LNHDA and SQIVND (reference sequence). This CDR3 has 18 amino acids. Trimming shortened V by 3 bases and J by 6 bases, and 26 bases separated the two germline ends. DNA of the CDR3: TGTGCCAGTAGTATTCAGGTGAGGGGGACCTATATCGGGAATGGCTACACCTTC. Protein product: CASSIQVRGTYIGNGYTF.

The DNA for the CDR3 is TGTGCCAGCAGTTTAGGTCGGGGGACTAATTCACCCCTCCACTTT. Translating it yields CASSLGRGTNSPLHF. The V call is TRBV27, the J call TRBJ1-6, with a tentative D call TRBD1 (5 bases). Germline assignment: CDR1 MNHEY and CDR2 SMNVEV (reference sequence). The CDR3 runs to 15 residues. With 2 bases removed from V and 6 bases from J, the gap between germline ends came to 11 bases.

V gene TRBV19 combines with J gene TRBJ1-5; 7 positions match TRBD1. Germline values: CDR1 LNHDA, CDR2 SQIVND (reference sequence). V shed 4 bases and J 4 bases; nucleotides not matched to a gene: 7. This CDR3 has 15 residues. The CDR3, as DNA: TGTGCCAGTAGTAACGAGGGGGCACGTAATCAGCCCCAGCATTTT. Encoded protein: CASSNEGARNQPQHF. Combining the CDR3 with reference TRBV19 and TRBJ1-5 gives the whole variable domain DGGITQSPKYLFRKEGQNVTLSCEQNLNHDAMYWYRQDPGQGLRLIYYSQIVNDFQKGDIAEGYSVSREKKESFPLTVTSAQKNPTAFYLCASSNEGARNQPQHFGDGTRLSIL.

The chain combines TRBV5-1 with TRBJ2-7, with D tentatively TRBD1 (5 bases). Germline lookup yields CDR1 SGHRS and CDR2 YFSETQ. This CDR3 has 14 residues. Trimming pared 2 bases from V and 0 bases from J, leaving 9 bases between. The CDR3 reads CASSLGALSYEQYF. The CDR3 nucleotides are TGCGCCAGCAGCTTAGGGGCCCTCTCCTACGAGCAGTACTTC.

The chain has TRBV7-9 and TRBJ1-6; 7 bases agree with TRBD1. Germline-derived CDR1 and CDR2 are SEHNR and FQNEAQ (reference sequence). Losses at the gene ends were 5 bases for V and 7 bases for J; bases not matched to a gene: 20. The CDR3 sequence is 19 residues long. CDR3 in amino acids: CASSRTGMTLRWGNSPLHF. In nucleotides, the CDR3 is TGTGCCAGCAGCCGGACAGGCATGACCCTAAGATGGGGAAATTCACCCCTCCACTTT. Full variable domain (rest looked up from reference TRBV7-9 and TRBJ1-6): DTGVSQNPRHKITKRGQNVTFRCDPISEHNRLYWYRQTLGQGPEFLTYFQNEAQLEKSRLLSDRFSAERPKGSFSTLEIQRTEQGDSAMYLCASSRTGMTLRWGNSPLHFGNGTRLTVT.

The J gene is TRBJ1-2, the V gene TRBV7-9; D gene ambiguous. Germline values: CDR1 SEHNR, CDR2 FQNEAQ (reference sequence). V shed 5 bases and J shed 4 bases, with 11 bases lying between them. CDR3 length: 13 residues. CDR3 in amino acids: CASSPETTYGYTF. The CDR3 nucleotides read TGTGCCAGCAGCCCCGAGACAACCTATGGCTACACCTTC.

The CDR3 reads CASSLVFRGNYGYTF. The CDR3 nucleotides are TGTGCCAGCAGCCTCGTATTTAGGGGAAACTATGGCTACACCTTC. J is TRBJ1-2 and V is TRBV6-5, with D maybe TRBD1 (5 bases). The germline gives CDR1 MNHEY, CDR2 SVGAGI. V was cut by 6 bases and J by 2 bases, with 16 bases left in between. The CDR3 contains 15 residues.

This clone has a single count. V is TRBV5-1 and J is TRBJ2-1, with 11 positions matching TRBD2. The CDR3 runs to 16 residues. Germline values: CDR1 SGHRS, CDR2 YFSETQ. V was pared by 1 base and J by 7 bases, with 7 bases of the junction left unmatched. CDR3 in DNA: TGCGCCAGCAGCTTGATGGCTAGCGGGGGGAGGAATGAGCAGTTCTTC. Its protein is CASSLMASGGRNEQFF.

The rearrangement links TRBV2 to TRBJ2-7; 9 bases map to TRBD2. Germline V gives CDR1 SNHLY, CDR2 FYNNEI. V trimming: 6 bases; J trimming: 0 bases; junction bases outside the gene matches: 9. This CDR3 region has 16 residues. The CDR3, as DNA: TGTGCCAGCAGAGGTAGCGGGAGCGATAGCTCCTACGAGCAGTACTTC. This encodes CASRGSGSDSSYEQYF.

The gene calls are TRBV2 and TRBJ2-4; 8 bases map to TRBD2. The CDR3 contains 15 residues. Losses at the gene ends were 6 bases for V and 8 bases for J; bases not matched to a gene: 12. In germline, CDR1 is SNHLY, CDR2 FYNNEI. CDR3 sequence (DNA): TGTGCCAGCAGCGGTCAACCCGGGGGGGCAGACATTCAGTACTTC. Protein product: CASSGQPGGADIQYF.